The T cell receptor beta chain under discussion was sequenced for a study of blood T cells in healthy people across ages (dated by TCRdb to between 2014 and 2016). Looking at the study overall: In model experiments, roughly one uniquely barcoded TCR beta cDNA molecule per two T cells was captured by template switching. Four age groups were formed from the donors: young (average approximately 15 years), middle-aged (approximately 41), aged (about 62) and long-lived (about 80). For two donors (one aged 18 to 30 and one aged 80 or older), the study analyzed two additional independent replicas of 1 million unique cDNA reads from the same blood draw. The study measured age-related changes in TCR beta repertoire diversity using deep sequencing normalized with unique cDNA molecular identifiers. To avoid experimental bias, donors of different ages were distributed randomly across sequencing lanes. The full study reports these points: Estimates of total diversity based on one million sequenced T cells were considered lower bounds and underestimates. Because the CMV infection status of the donors was unknown, age-related changes in expanded clonotypes may potentially have been confounded. Because profiling used bulk unsorted PBMCs, naive and antigen-experienced compartments could not be compared conclusively. Observed TCR beta diversity per million T cells fell roughly linearly with age, and a significant reduction was already apparent by age around 40. The percentage of naive T cells measured by flow cytometry correlated strongly with observed TCR beta diversity. Compared with the aged group, the long-lived group had more naive CD4+ T cells, fewer expanded clones and increased TCR diversity, suggesting age selection.

The donors were 40 or so Caucasian individuals from Russia, aged roughly 6 to 100 years, who were systemically healthy. Each donor gave 8.5 to 10 milliliters of peripheral blood, collected into EDTA-treated Vacutainer tubes. Ficoll-Paque density-gradient centrifugation was used to isolate PBMCs, with at least 6 million obtained per sample. Trizol reagent was used to extract total RNA from PBMCs, with at least 6 micrograms per sample. Naive CD45RAhigh/CD27high T cell percentages were measured by flow cytometry on a PBMC aliquot from every donor. This clonotype was recorded many times. Its target antigen remains unknown. Per-base quality was not reported, and no clone a single base away is much larger than it. Library method: 5' RACE. Sequenced on an Illumina HiSeq 2500. A second PCR of roughly 7 to 12 cycles was run with a J-beta primer mix and a sample-barcoded 5' primer. A template-switch 5' adaptor carrying 12 random nucleotides introduced a unique molecular identifier onto each TCR beta cDNA molecule. Each sample yielded at least 2.5 million CDR3-containing paired-end reads. First-strand cDNA was synthesized from all RNA with the Mint cDNA synthesis kit, primed by a TRBC-specific oligonucleotide. All cDNA was treated with uracil-DNA glycosylase and then went through a first 18-cycle PCR with the universal primers M1SS and BC2_uni_R. Per the authors' processing: Each sample was normalized by randomly selecting 1 million high-quality reads, each carrying a distinct molecular identifier. Reads with shared molecular identifiers were discarded instead of being binned into consensus sequences. MiTCR, run with a Q25 quality threshold and the strictest error-elimination algorithm, handled CDR3 identification, clonotype clustering and error correction. Lower-bound total TCR beta diversity was estimated with a nonparametric unseen species model using Euler transformation. TCRdb took the public reads, trimmed them with fastp at Q25, ran MiXCR for clone calling and kept in-frame beta chains. Rows with one shared CDR3 protein collapse into an entry with the most common genes and DNA. V and J calls and clone size were set by TCRdb, not the authors. Within this sample are about 570,000 distinct CDR3 sequences, with approximately 25% of them counted one time only. About a fifth of the sample comes from the top ten.

The sample comprised blood. This receptor was obtained from a woman in her 70s in good health.

The CDR3 is CASSPGLQLNYGYTF. The DNA sequence is as follows: TGTGCCAGCAGCCCGGGACTGCAGCTTAACTATGGCTACACCTTC. In this chain, TRBV7-2 is recombined with TRBJ1-2, and possibly TRBD1, on 5 matching bases. There are 15 amino acids in the CDR3, from cysteine to phenylalanine inclusive. Only the CDR3 part of the read is kept: 45 bases, read in frame from the first base. CDR1 and CDR2, looked up from the germline V gene, are SGHTA and FQGNSA. V drops 5 bases and J drops 1 base, leaving 14 bases in between.